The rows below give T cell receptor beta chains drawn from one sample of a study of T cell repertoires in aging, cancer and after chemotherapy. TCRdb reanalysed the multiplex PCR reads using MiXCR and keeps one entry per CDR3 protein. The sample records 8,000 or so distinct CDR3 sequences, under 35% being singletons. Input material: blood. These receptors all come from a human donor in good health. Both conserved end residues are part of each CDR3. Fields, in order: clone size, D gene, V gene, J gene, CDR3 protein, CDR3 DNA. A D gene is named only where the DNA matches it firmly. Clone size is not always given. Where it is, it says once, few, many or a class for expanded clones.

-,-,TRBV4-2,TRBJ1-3,CASSQLGSSGNTIYF,TGTGCCAGCAGCCAACTGGGGAGCTCTGGAAACACCATATATTTT
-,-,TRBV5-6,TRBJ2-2,CASSLARTPKSAGELFF,TGCGCCAGCAGCTTGGCCCGGACCCCTAAGTCCGCCGGGGAGCTGTTTTTT
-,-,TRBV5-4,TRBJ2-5,CASREVPGQTGETQYF,TGTGCCAGCAGGGAAGTACCAGGACAGACGGGGGAGACCCAGTACTTC
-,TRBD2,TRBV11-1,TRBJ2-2,CASSRRLSGGDTGELFF,TGTGCCAGCAGCCGCCGACTTAGCGGGGGGGACACCGGGGAGCTGTTTTTT
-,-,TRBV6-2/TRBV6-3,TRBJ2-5,CASSRPLQGQETQYF,TGTGCCAGCAGTAGGCCTTTACAGGGTCAAGAGACCCAGTACTTC
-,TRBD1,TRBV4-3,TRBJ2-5,CASSLGQGWRETQYF,TGCGCCAGCAGCCTAGGACAGGGGTGGCGGGAGACCCAGTACTTC
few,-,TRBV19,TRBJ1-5,CASKDRPNQPQHF,TGTGCCAGTAAAGACAGGCCCAATCAGCCCCAGCATTTT
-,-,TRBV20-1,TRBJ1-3,CSARVARSSGNTIYF,TGCAGTGCTAGAGTCGCCAGGAGCTCTGGAAACACCATATATTTT
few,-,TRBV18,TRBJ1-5,CASSPSGVVDSNQPQHF,TGTGCCAGCTCACCGTCTGGGGTTGTGGATAGCAATCAGCCCCAGCATTTT
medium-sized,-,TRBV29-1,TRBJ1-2,CSVEGRHYGYTF,TGCAGCGTTGAGGGCAGACACTATGGCTACACCTTC
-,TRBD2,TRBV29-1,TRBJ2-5,CSVGLAGEETQYF,TGCAGCGTTGGGCTAGCGGGGGAAGAGACCCAGTACTTC
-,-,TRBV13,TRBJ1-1,CASSLYGVSESFNTEAFF,TGTGCCAGCAGCTTATATGGGGTATCTGAATCTTTTAACACTGAAGCTTTCTTT
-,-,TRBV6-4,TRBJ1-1,CASSESASRGTEAFF,TGTGCCAGCAGTGAATCTGCCTCACGCGGCACTGAAGCTTTCTTT
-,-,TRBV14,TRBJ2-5,CASSRPPQETQYF,TGTGCCAGCAGCCGTCCCCCCCAAGAGACCCAGTACTTC
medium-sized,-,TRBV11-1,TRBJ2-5,CASSTGPGHAGQETQYF,TGTGCCAGCAGCACCGGACCGGGCCACGCGGGGCAAGAGACCCAGTACTTC
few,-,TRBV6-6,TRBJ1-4,CASSDHGTNEKLFF,TGTGCCAGCAGTGACCACGGGACTAATGAAAAACTGTTTTTT
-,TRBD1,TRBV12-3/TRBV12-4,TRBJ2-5,CASRSHERRGPKTQYF,TGTGCCAGCAGATCCCACGAACGCAGGGGGCCAAAGACCCAGTACTTC
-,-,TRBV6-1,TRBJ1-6,CASSARQVSYNSPLHF,TGTGCCAGCAGCGCCCGACAGGTCTCCTATAATTCACCCCTCCACTTT
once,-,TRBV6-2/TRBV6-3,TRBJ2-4,CASRLRDTLAKNIQYF,TGTGCCAGCAGACTCCGGGACACCCTAGCCAAAAACATTCAGTACTTC
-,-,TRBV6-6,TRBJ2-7,CASSYASSYEQYF,TGTGCCAGCAGCTACGCGAGCTCCTACGAGCAGTACTTC
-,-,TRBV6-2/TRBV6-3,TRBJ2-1,CASSPYNEQFF,TGTGCCAGCAGTCCATACAATGAGCAGTTCTTC
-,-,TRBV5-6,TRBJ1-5,CASSLVANQPQHF,TGTGCCAGCAGCTTGGTGGCAAATCAGCCCCAGCATTTT
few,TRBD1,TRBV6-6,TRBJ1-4,CASSYTQGATVLFF,TGTGCCAGCAGTTATACCCAGGGGGCTACGGTATTGTTTTTT
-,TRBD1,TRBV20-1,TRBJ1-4,CSAEGQGRTNEKLFF,TGCAGTGCTGAGGGACAGGGTAGAACTAATGAAAAACTGTTTTTT
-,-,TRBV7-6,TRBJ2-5,CASSLGGNTVGTQYF,TGTGCCAGCAGCTTGGGAGGTAATACGGTAGGGACCCAGTACTTC
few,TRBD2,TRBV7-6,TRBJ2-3,CASSLWRGGGDTQYF,TGTGCCAGCAGCTTATGGCGGGGGGGCGGGGATACGCAGTATTTT
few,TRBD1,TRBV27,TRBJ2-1,CASSVRGLGYNEQFF,TGTGCCAGCAGCGTAAGGGGGCTTGGTTACAATGAGCAGTTCTTC
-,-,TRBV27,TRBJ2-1,CASSFGGDEQFF,TGTGCCAGCAGTTTCGGTGGGGATGAGCAGTTCTTC
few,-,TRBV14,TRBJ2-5,CARARGETQYF,TGTGCCCGGGCAAGAGGGGAGACCCAGTACTTC
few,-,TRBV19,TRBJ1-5,CASSILGGYDQPQHF,TGTGCCAGTAGTATCCTTGGGGGGTATGATCAGCCCCAGCATTTT
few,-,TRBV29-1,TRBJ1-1,CSVAPGTDRNTEAFF,TGCAGCGTGGCCCCGGGGACGGACAGAAACACTGAAGCTTTCTTT
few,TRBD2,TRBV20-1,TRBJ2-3,CSAQTSADTQYF,TGCAGTGCTCAGACTAGCGCAGATACGCAGTATTTT
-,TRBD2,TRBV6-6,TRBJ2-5,CASSRGGAGETQYF,TGTGCCAGCAGTCGGGGAGGGGCTGGGGAGACCCAGTACTTC
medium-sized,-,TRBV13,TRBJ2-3,CASRPYGGSDTQYF,TGTGCCAGCAGACCGTATGGAGGGAGCGATACGCAGTATTTT
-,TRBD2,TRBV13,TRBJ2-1,CASSLTSGGVNNEQFF,TGTGCCAGCAGCCTGACTAGCGGGGGGGTCAACAATGAGCAGTTCTTC
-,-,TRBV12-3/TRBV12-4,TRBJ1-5,CASSLSQTLNNQPQHF,TGTGCCAGCAGTTTATCCCAGACCCTGAACAATCAGCCCCAGCATTTT
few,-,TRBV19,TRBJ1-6,CASTIEEGSTSPLHF,TGTGCCAGTACCATAGAGGAGGGTAGCACTTCACCCCTCCACTTT
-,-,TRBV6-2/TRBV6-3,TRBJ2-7,CASSYSAESYEQYF,TGTGCCAGCAGTTACTCGGCGGAATCCTACGAGCAGTACTTC
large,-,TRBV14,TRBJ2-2,CASARAAAENTGELFF,TGTGCCAGCGCCAGGGCGGCCGCAGAGAACACCGGGGAGCTGTTTTTT
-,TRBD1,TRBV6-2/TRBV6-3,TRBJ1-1,CASSLDRVNTEAFF,TGTGCCAGCAGTTTGGACAGGGTAAACACTGAAGCTTTCTTT
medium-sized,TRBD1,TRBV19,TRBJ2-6,CASSPIGQGTSSGANVLTF,TGTGCCAGTAGTCCTATCGGACAGGGAACAAGCTCTGGGGCCAACGTCCTGACTTTC
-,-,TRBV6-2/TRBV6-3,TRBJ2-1,CASSLENYNEQFF,TGTGCCAGCAGTTTGGAGAACTACAATGAGCAGTTCTTC
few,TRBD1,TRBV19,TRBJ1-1,CASSIRGRNTEAFF,TGTGCCAGTAGTATCAGGGGGCGGAACACTGAGGCTTTCTTT
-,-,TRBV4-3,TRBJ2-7,CASSQRVAGDSSYEQYF,TGCGCCAGCAGCCAAAGGGTTGCGGGCGACAGCTCCTACGAGCAGTACTTC
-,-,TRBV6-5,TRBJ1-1,CASSHLDRAWGLIEAFF,TGTGCCAGCAGTCACCTTGATCGCGCCTGGGGCCTGATTGAAGCTTTCTTT
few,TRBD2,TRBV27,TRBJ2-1,CASSLGFIGTSGNEQFF,TGTGCCAGCAGTTTAGGATTCATTGGGACTAGCGGGAATGAGCAGTTCTTC
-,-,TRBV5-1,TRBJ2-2,CASSEMGGNTGELFF,TGCGCCAGCAGTGAAATGGGGGGCAACACCGGGGAGCTGTTTTTT
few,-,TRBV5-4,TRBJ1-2,CASSPIVGGSNYGYTF,TGTGCCAGCAGCCCAATTGTAGGGGGTTCAAACTATGGCTACACCTTC
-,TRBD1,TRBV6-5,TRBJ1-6,CASSYSGTASSYNSPLHF,TGTGCCAGCAGTTACTCTGGGACAGCCAGCTCCTATAATTCACCCCTCCACTTT
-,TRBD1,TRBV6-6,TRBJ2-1,CASSYSGTGGPYNEQFF,TGTGCCAGCAGTTACTCCGGGACAGGGGGACCCTACAATGAGCAGTTCTTC
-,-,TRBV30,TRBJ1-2,CAWGLGGRGGYTF,TGTGCCTGGGGCCTTGGGGGGCGTGGAGGCTACACCTTC
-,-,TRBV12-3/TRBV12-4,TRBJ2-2,CASSLPGSGLTGELFF,TGTGCCAGCAGTTTACCCGGCAGCGGGTTGACCGGGGAGCTGTTTTTT
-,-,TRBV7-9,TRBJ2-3,CASSLIAAGRRDTQYF,TGTGCCAGCAGCTTAATAGCGGCAGGCCGGAGGGATACGCAGTATTTT
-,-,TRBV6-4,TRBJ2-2,CAGGGHADTGELFF,TGTGCCGGGGGGGGGCACGCGGACACCGGGGAGCTGTTTTTT
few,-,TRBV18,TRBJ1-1,CASSPSNTEAFF,TGTGCCAGCTCACCTTCAAACACTGAAGCTTTCTTT
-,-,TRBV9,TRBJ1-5,CASSGGAGSNQPQHF,TGTGCCAGCAGCGGGGGGGCCGGTAGCAATCAGCCCCAGCATTTT
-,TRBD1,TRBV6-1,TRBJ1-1,CASRWGQNTNTEAFF,TGTGCCAGCAGATGGGGACAGAACACGAACACTGAAGCTTTCTTT
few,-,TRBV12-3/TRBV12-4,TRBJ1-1,CASSSGANTEAFF,TGTGCCAGCAGTTCAGGGGCGAACACTGAAGCTTTCTTT
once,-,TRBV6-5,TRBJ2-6,CASSDSGTGTNVLTF,TGTGCCAGCAGTGATTCTGGGACTGGGACCAACGTCCTGACTTTC